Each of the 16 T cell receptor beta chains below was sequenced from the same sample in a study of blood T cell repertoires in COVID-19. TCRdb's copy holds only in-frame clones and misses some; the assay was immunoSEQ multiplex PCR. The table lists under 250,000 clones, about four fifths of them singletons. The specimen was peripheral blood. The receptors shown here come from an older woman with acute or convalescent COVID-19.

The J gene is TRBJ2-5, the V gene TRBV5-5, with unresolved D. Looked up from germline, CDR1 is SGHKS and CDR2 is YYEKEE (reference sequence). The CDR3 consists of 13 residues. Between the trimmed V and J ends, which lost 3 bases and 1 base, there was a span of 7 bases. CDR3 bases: TGTGCCAGCAGCTCCTTTCTCCAAGAGACCCAGTACTTC. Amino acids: CASSSFLQETQYF.

CDR3 DNA: TGTGCTTCTAGACTAGCGGGAGCCGGGGGGGAGACCCAGTACTTC. It translates to CASRLAGAGGETQYF. This chain links TRBV30 with TRBJ2-5, with 12 bases identical to TRBD2. Germline V CDR1 and CDR2: GTSNPN, SVGIG (reference sequence). This CDR3 has 15 residues.

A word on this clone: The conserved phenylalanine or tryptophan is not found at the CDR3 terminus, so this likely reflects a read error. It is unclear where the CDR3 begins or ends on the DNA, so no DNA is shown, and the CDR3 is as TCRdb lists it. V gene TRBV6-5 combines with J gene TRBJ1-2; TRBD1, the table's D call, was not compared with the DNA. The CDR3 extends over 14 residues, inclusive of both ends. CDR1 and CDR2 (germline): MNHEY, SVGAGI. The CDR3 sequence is CASRGSSLSWTNVV.

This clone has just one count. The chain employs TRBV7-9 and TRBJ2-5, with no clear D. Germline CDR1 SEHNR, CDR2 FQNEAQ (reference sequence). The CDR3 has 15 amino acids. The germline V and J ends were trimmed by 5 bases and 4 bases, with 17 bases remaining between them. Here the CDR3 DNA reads TGTGCCAGCAGCAAAGCCCGAGGAGCCGGAGAGACCCAGTACTTC. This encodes CASSKARGAGETQYF.

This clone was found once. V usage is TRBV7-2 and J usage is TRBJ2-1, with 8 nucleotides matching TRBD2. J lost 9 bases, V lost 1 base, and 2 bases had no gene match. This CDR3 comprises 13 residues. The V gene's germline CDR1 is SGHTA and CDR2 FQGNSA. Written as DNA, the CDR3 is TGTGCCAGCAGCTTAGGCGGGGGGCGTGAGCAGTTCTTC. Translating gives CASSLGGGREQFF.

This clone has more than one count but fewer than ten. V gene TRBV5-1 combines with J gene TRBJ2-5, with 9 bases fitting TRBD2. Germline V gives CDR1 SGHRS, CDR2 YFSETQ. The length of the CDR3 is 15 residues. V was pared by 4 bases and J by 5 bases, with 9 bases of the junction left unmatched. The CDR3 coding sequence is TGCGCCAGCAGCAAAGAGCGGGGGGCCAGGGAGACCCAGTACTTC. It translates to CASSKERGARETQYF.

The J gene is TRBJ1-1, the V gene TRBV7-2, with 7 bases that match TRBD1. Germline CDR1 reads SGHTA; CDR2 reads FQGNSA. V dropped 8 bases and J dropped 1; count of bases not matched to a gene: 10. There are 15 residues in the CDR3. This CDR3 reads CASRRGIGANTEAFF. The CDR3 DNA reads TGTGCCAGCCGCAGGGGGATAGGGGCGAACACTGAAGCTTTCTTT.

In DNA form, the CDR3 reads TGCGCCAGCACAGGCTCCGGCTGGGATGGCTACACCTTC. It codes for CASTGSGWDGYTF. J is TRBJ1-2 and V is TRBV10-2, with D uncertain. The CDR3 is made up of 13 amino acids. Trimming cost V 7 bases and J 6 bases, with 15 bases left between them. The germline gives CDR1 WSHSY, CDR2 SAAADI.

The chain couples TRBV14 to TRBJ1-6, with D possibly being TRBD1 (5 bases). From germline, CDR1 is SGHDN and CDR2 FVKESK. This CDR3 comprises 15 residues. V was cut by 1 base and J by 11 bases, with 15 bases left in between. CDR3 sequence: CASSQAVGVSPPLHF. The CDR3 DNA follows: TGTGCCAGCAGCCAAGCGGTAGGGGTTTCTCCACCCCTCCACTTT.

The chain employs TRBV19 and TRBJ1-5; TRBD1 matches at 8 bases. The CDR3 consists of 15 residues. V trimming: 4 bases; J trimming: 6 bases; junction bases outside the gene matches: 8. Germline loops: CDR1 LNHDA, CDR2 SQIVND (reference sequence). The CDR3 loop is CASSTTGTGGQPQHF. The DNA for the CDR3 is TGTGCCAGTAGTACGACCGGGACAGGAGGTCAGCCCCAGCATTTT. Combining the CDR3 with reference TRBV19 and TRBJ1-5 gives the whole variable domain DGGITQSPKYLFRKEGQNVTLSCEQNLNHDAMYWYRQDPGQGLRLIYYSQIVNDFQKGDIAEGYSVSREKKESFPLTVTSAQKNPTAFYLCASSTTGTGGQPQHFGDGTRLSIL.

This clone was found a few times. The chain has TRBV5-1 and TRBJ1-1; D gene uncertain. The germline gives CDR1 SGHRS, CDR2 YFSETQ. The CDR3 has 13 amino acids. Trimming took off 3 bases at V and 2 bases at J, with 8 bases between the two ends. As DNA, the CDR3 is TGCGCCAGCAGCTCGGGATCAAACACTGAAGCTTTCTTT. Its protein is CASSSGSNTEAFF. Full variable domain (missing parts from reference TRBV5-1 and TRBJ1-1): KAGVTQTPRYLIKTRGQQVTLSCSPISGHRSVSWYQQTPGQGLQFLFEYFSETQRNKGNFPGRFSGRQFSNSRSEMNVSTLELGDSALYLCASSSGSNTEAFFGQGTRLTVV.

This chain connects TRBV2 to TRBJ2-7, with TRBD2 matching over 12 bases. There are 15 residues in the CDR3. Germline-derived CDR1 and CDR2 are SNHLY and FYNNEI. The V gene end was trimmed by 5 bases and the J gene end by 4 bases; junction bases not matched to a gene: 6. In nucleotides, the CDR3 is TGTGCCAGCAGTCCTTCTAGCGGGGGGGGGTACGAGCAGTACTTC. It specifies CASSPSSGGGYEQYF.

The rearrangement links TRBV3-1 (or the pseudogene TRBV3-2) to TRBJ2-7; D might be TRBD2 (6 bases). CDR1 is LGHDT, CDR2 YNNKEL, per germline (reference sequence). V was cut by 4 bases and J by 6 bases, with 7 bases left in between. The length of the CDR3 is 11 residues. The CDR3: CASSLGGEQYF. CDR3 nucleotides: TGTGCCAGCAGCCTGGGAGGCGAGCAGTACTTC.

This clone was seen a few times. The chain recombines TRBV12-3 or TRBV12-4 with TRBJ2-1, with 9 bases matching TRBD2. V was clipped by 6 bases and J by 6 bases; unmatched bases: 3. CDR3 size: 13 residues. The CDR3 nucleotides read TGTGCCAGCAGCAGGGGACTAGCCAATGAGCAGTTCTTC. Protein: CASSRGLANEQFF.

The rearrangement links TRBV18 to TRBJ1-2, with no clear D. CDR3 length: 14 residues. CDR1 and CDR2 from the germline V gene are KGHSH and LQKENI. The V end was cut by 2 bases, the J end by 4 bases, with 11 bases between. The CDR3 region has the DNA TGTGCCAGCTCACCATCCGACACTCCCTATGGCTACACCTTC. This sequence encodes CASSPSDTPYGYTF.

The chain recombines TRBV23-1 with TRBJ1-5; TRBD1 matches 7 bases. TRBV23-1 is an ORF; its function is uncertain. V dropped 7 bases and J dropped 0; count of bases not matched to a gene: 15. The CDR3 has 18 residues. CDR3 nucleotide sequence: TGCGCCAGCACCCTACCAGGACAGGCTCTCCCTAGCAATCAGCCCCAGCATTTT. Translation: CASTLPGQALPSNQPQHF.